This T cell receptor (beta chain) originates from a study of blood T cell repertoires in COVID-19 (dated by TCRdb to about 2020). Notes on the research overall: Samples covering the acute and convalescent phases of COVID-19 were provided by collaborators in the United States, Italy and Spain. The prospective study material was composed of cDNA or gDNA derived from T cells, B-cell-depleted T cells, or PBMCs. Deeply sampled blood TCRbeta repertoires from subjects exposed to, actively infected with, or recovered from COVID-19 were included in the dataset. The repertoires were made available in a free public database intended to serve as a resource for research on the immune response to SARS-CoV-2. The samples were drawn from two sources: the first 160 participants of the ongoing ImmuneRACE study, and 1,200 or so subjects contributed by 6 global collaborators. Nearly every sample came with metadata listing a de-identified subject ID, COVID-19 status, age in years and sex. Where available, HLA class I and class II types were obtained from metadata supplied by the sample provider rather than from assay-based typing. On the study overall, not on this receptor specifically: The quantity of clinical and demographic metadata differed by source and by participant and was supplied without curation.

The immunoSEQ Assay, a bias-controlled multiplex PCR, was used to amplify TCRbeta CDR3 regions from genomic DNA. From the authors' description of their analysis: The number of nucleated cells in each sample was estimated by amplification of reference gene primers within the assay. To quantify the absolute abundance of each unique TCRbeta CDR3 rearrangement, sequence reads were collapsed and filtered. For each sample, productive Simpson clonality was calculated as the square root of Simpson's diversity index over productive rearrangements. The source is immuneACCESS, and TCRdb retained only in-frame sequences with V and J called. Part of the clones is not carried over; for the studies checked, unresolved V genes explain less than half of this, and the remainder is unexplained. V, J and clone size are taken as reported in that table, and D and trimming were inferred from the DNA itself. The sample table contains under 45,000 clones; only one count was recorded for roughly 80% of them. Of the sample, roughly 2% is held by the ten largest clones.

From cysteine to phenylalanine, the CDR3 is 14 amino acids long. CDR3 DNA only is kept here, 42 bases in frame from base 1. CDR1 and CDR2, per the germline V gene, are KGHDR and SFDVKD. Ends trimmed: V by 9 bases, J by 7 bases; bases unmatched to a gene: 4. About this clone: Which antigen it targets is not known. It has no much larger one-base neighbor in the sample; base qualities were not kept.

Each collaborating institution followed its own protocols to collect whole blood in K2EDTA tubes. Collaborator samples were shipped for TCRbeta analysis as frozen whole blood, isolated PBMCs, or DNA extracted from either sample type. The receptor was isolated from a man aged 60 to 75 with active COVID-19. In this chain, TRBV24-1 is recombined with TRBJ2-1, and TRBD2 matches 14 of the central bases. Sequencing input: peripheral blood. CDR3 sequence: CATGTSGSANEQFF. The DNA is TGTGCCACCGGGACTAGCGGGAGTGCGAATGAGCAGTTCTTC.